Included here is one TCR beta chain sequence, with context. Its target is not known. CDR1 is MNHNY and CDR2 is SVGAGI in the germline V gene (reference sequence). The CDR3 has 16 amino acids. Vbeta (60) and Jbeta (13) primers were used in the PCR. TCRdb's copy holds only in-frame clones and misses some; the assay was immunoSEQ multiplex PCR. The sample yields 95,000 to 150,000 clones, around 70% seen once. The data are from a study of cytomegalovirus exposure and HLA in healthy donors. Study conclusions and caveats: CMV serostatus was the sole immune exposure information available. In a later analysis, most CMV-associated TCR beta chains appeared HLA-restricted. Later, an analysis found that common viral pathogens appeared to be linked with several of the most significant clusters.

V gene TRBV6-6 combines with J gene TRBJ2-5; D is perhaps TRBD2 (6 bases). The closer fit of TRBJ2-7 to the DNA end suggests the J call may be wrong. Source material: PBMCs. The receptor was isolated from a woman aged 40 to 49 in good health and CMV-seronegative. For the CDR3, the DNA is TGTGCCAGCAGTTACACCCGAACGCGGGAAAACTACGAGCAGTACTTC. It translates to CASSYTRTRENYEQYF.